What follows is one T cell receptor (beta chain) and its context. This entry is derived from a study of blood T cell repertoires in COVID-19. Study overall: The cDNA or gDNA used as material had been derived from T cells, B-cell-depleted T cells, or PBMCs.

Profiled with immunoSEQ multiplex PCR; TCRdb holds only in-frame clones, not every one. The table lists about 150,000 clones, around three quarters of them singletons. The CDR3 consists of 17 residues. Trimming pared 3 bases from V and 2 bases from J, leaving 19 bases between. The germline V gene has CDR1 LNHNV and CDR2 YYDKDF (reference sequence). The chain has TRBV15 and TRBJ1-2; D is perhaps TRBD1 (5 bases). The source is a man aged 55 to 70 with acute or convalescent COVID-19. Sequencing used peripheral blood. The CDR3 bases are TGTGCCACCAGCAGGGGGGGTCTTCTTACCATGAACTATGGCTACACCTTC. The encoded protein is CATSRGGLLTMNYGYTF. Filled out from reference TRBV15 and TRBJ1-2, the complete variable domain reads DAMVIQNPRYQVTQFGKPVTLSCSQTLNHNVMYWYQQKSSQAPKLLFHYYDKDFNNEADTPDNFQSRRPNTSFCFLDIRSPGLGDTAMYLCATSRGGLLTMNYGYTFGSGTRLTVV.